This T cell receptor beta chain came from a study of T cell clonality in common variable immunodeficiency. Study results and caveats: Fewer deletions and N-nucleotide insertions were reportedly seen in common variable immunodeficiency TCR beta sequences.

CVID and control samples used equivalent genomic DNA input. Repertoires were generated with immunoSEQ multiplex PCR, while TCRdb's copy carries only in-frame clones and drops some. Recorded here are roughly 15,000 clones; the top ten clones represent roughly 4.9%. CVID meant reduced serum IgG, IgA and/or IgM plus specific antibody deficiency. Replacement immunoglobulin had been given to every CVID subject for at least one year. Germline CDR1 is KGHSH and CDR2 is LQKENI. V shed 6 bases, J shed 5 bases, and the junction held 4 bases outside the gene matches. This CDR3 spans 14 amino acids. This clone is deemed medium-sized by its frequency. Its specificity is not known. Read data end 3 residues before the CDR3 end; the end is taken from the germline J gene.

The source of this sequence is a human donor with common variable immunodeficiency. The V call is TRBV18, the J call TRBJ1-6; 7 nucleotides line up with TRBD1. The sample taken for sequencing was peripheral blood mononuclear cells. CDR3 residues: CASSPTGNNSPLHF. Incomplete CDR3 DNA: TGTGCCAGCTCGCCGACAGGGAATAATTCACCC.